These T cell receptor beta chains were read from a single sample in a study of T-cell reconstitution after alpha-beta-depleted transplantation in children. One entry per CDR3 protein results from TCRdb running MiXCR on the PCR reads. In the table there are fewer than 120,000 distinct CDR3 sequences, approximately 10% of which are singletons. The sample in question was PBMCs from the stem cell graft donor, obtained from the stem cell graft. These receptor sequences come from a human donor who donated a stem cell graft to a child with acute lymphoblastic leukemia. CDR3s include the opening cysteine and the closing phenylalanine or tryptophan. The D gene is left open where the match is weak. Rows give clone size only sometimes, using once, few, many, or a class for an expanded clone.

v_call	clone_size	j_call	d_call	cdr3_aa	cdr3_nt
TRBV5-1	many	TRBJ2-1	TRBD2	CASRNNLAGALQSYNEQFF	TGCGCCAGCCGGAACAATCTAGCGGGAGCTCTCCAAAGCTACAATGAGCAGTTCTTC
TRBV12-3/TRBV12-4	many	TRBJ2-7	.	CASSPFLGSYEQYF	TGTGCCAGCAGTCCTTTTCTAGGCTCCTACGAGCAGTACTTC
TRBV7-2	many	TRBJ2-2	TRBD2	CASSFSALAGEGTGELFF	TGTGCCAGCAGCTTTTCGGCTCTAGCGGGGGAGGGCACCGGGGAGCTGTTTTTT
TRBV7-9	many	TRBJ1-2	.	CASSLMAADYGYTF	TGTGCCAGCAGCTTAATGGCGGCTGACTATGGCTACACCTTC
TRBV20-1	many	TRBJ2-5	.	CSARAQAGRNTRETQYF	TGCAGTGCACGGGCTCAGGCGGGAAGGAACACAAGAGAGACCCAGTACTTC
TRBV27	few	TRBJ1-2	TRBD1	CASGVGGTIRGYTF	TGTGCCAGCGGGGTAGGGGGCACCATTAGGGGCTACACCTTC
TRBV29-1	many	TRBJ2-1	.	CSVEEYVYQGEQFF	TGCAGCGTTGAAGAATATGTGTATCAGGGGGAGCAGTTCTTC
TRBV5-1	many	TRBJ2-1	.	CASSLESRIGGVFGQFF	TGCGCCAGCAGCTTGGAGTCGCGGATCGGGGGAGTCTTTGGGCAGTTCTTC
TRBV15	many	TRBJ2-7	.	CATSRASQSEQYF	TGTGCCACCAGCAGAGCTTCACAGTCCGAGCAGTACTTC
TRBV11-2	many	TRBJ1-5	.	CASSPQGGNQPQHF	TGTGCCAGCAGCCCACAGGGTGGCAATCAGCCCCAGCATTTT
TRBV12-3/TRBV12-4	many	TRBJ1-2	.	CASSLLLGSGYTF	TGTGCCAGCAGTTTATTACTGGGGTCGGGCTACACCTTC
TRBV28	many	TRBJ2-7	TRBD1	CASLDRAGGHEQYF	TGTGCCAGCCTAGACAGGGCTGGGGGCCACGAGCAGTACTTC
TRBV12-3/TRBV12-4	many	TRBJ1-1	.	CASILGRATEAFF	TGTGCCAGCATACTAGGGAGGGCCACTGAAGCTTTCTTT
TRBV18	many	TRBJ2-5	TRBD2	CASSLTRPPSGPTQETQYF	TGTGCCAGCTCACTAACCCGACCGCCTAGCGGGCCTACCCAAGAGACCCAGTACTTC
TRBV6-2/TRBV6-3	many	TRBJ2-3	.	CASSGSGGTQFTDTQYF	TGTGCCAGCAGCGGTAGTGGCGGGACCCAATTCACAGATACGCAGTATTTT
TRBV5-1	many	TRBJ1-1	TRBD1	CASSYSGQSYTEAFF	TGCGCCAGCAGCTACTCGGGACAGTCCTACACTGAAGCTTTCTTT
TRBV3-1	many	TRBJ1-2	TRBD1	CASSQGFGTGGHGYTF	TGTGCCAGCAGCCAAGGCTTCGGGACAGGGGGCCATGGCTACACCTTC
TRBV30	.	TRBJ1-6	TRBD1	CAWSRGPGSPLHF	TGTGCCTGGAGCAGGGGGCCAGGTTCACCCCTCCACTTT
TRBV20-1	many	TRBJ2-3	.	CSATGTGHTDTQYF	TGCAGTGCTACCGGGACCGGACACACAGATACGCAGTATTTT
TRBV20-1	many	TRBJ1-5	.	CSARARDQPQHF	TGCAGTGCTAGAGCAAGGGATCAGCCCCAGCATTTT
TRBV18	.	TRBJ2-7	.	CASSPRKGDYGQYF	TGTGCCAGCTCACCACGAAAGGGGGACTACGGGCAGTACTTC
TRBV3-1	many	TRBJ2-3	TRBD1	CASSPLVKQGLDTQYF	TGTGCCAGCAGCCCTCTAGTCAAACAGGGGCTGGATACGCAGTATTTT
TRBV7-2	many	TRBJ2-5	TRBD1	CACPRQGERKTQYF	TGTGCCTGTCCGAGACAGGGTGAGAGAAAGACCCAGTACTTC
TRBV7-9	many	TRBJ1-2	TRBD1	CASSLGQGPNYGYTF	TGTGCCAGCAGCCTAGGACAGGGGCCCAACTATGGCTACACCTTC
TRBV12-3/TRBV12-4	many	TRBJ2-2	.	CASSLGGYTGELFF	TGTGCCAGCAGTTTAGGGGGATACACCGGGGAGCTGTTTTTT
TRBV5-6	many	TRBJ2-3	TRBD1	CASNDRDRGRGDTQYF	TGTGCCAGCAACGACCGGGACAGGGGAAGGGGGGATACGCAGTATTTT
TRBV20-1	many	TRBJ2-7	.	CSARGGTDAYEQYF	TGCAGTGCTAGAGGAGGGACGGATGCCTACGAGCAGTACTTC
TRBV7-8	few	TRBJ1-4	.	CASSLFPKQRTNEKLFF	TGTGCCAGCAGCTTATTCCCCAAACAGAGAACTAATGAAAAACTGTTTTTT
TRBV20-1	many	TRBJ1-4	TRBD1	CSARAGQVPEKLFF	TGCAGTGCTAGAGCGGGACAGGTACCTGAAAAACTGTTTTTT
TRBV5-1	many	TRBJ2-1	TRBD1	CASSLGQQGIRNEQFF	TGCGCCAGCAGCTTAGGGCAACAGGGGATTCGCAATGAGCAGTTCTTC
TRBV7-2	many	TRBJ2-3	.	CASSLPASAFDTQYF	TGTGCCAGCAGCTTACCTGCTAGCGCGTTCGATACGCAGTATTTT
TRBV12-3/TRBV12-4	many	TRBJ2-7	TRBD1	CASRPGQGLGEQYF	TGTGCCAGCAGGCCGGGACAGGGCCTAGGGGAGCAGTACTTC
TRBV5-5	many	TRBJ1-3	.	CASSLEWGNTIYF	TGTGCCAGCAGCTTGGAGTGGGGAAACACCATATATTTT
TRBV20-1	many	TRBJ1-4	.	CSASRGPNEKLFF	TGCAGTGCTTCCCGGGGGCCGAATGAAAAACTGTTTTTT
TRBV10-2	many	TRBJ2-2	TRBD2	CASRLPGLENTGELFF	TGCGCCAGCAGACTCCCGGGACTAGAGAACACCGGGGAGCTGTTTTTT
TRBV3-1	many	TRBJ1-1	.	CASSQAHNVAFF	TGTGCCAGCAGCCAAGCTCACAATGTGGCTTTCTTT
TRBV21-1	many	TRBJ1-4	.	CASSPGGWYEKLFF	TGTGCCAGCAGCCCAGGGGGCTGGTATGAAAAACTGTTTTTT
TRBV12-3/TRBV12-4	many	TRBJ1-2	.	CASSEAHGYTF	TGTGCCAGCAGCGAGGCTCATGGCTACACCTTC
TRBV7-6	many	TRBJ2-7	TRBD1	CASSLRGTGRSYEQYF	TGTGCCAGCAGCTTAAGGGGGACAGGGCGCTCCTACGAGCAGTACTTC
TRBV7-2	.	TRBJ2-7	TRBD2	CASSLGGGSSNEQYF	TGTGCCAGCAGCTTAGGTGGCGGGAGTTCTAACGAGCAGTACTTC
TRBV5-1	many	TRBJ2-7	.	CASTLTGYEQYF	TGCGCCAGCACCCTGACGGGTTACGAGCAGTACTTC
TRBV27	many	TRBJ2-4	.	CASTDPAKNIQYF	TGTGCCAGTACCGATCCAGCCAAAAACATTCAGTACTTC
TRBV4-3	many	TRBJ2-7	.	CASSLRQGYEQYF	TGCGCCAGCAGCCTCCGACAAGGCTACGAGCAGTACTTC
TRBV3-1	.	TRBJ2-7	.	CASSQALLSYEQYF	TGTGCCAGCAGCCAAGCTCTTCTCTCCTACGAGCAGTACTTC
TRBV5-1	many	TRBJ1-1	.	CASSLDAGAGAFF	TGCGCCAGCAGCTTGGACGCGGGGGCTGGAGCTTTCTTT
TRBV11-2	many	TRBJ2-3	TRBD1	CASSLDRGDTQYF	TGTGCCAGCAGCTTGGACAGGGGAGATACGCAGTATTTT
TRBV29-1	many	TRBJ2-7	TRBD1	CSAHSGTGGYEQYF	TGCAGCGCCCACTCCGGGACAGGAGGTTACGAGCAGTACTTC
TRBV20-1	many	TRBJ2-5	.	CSARDGTDQETQYF	TGCAGTGCTAGAGATGGGACGGACCAAGAGACCCAGTACTTC
TRBV19	many	TRBJ1-4	TRBD1	CASSPDRGLEKLFF	TGTGCCAGTAGCCCCGACAGGGGGCTCGAAAAACTGTTTTTT
TRBV5-1	many	TRBJ1-5	.	CASSPAGTSNQPQHF	TGCGCCAGCAGCCCGGCCGGGACAAGCAATCAGCCCCAGCATTTT
TRBV9	many	TRBJ2-6	TRBD1	CASSLTGTGVFSGANVLTF	TGTGCCAGCAGCCTCACCGGGACAGGGGTTTTCTCTGGGGCCAACGTCCTGACTTTC
TRBV5-1	.	TRBJ2-2	.	CASSFGGTSGELFF	TGCGCCAGCAGCTTTGGGGGGACATCCGGGGAGCTGTTTTTT
TRBV20-1	many	TRBJ2-2	.	CSARNTGELFF	TGCAGTGCTAGGAACACCGGGGAGCTGTTTTTT
TRBV11-2	many	TRBJ2-7	TRBD1	CASSLCRPWDRRLDCSYEQYF	TGTGCCAGCAGCTTATGTCGGCCCTGGGACAGGCGCCTAGATTGCTCCTACGAGCAGTACTTC
TRBV9	many	TRBJ2-5	.	CASSGRGAPGTQYF	TGTGCCAGCAGCGGTAGAGGCGCCCCTGGGACCCAGTACTTC
TRBV5-4	many	TRBJ1-1	.	CASSLQGPGTEAFF	TGTGCCAGCAGCTTGCAGGGCCCAGGAACTGAAGCTTTCTTT
TRBV5-1	many	TRBJ2-3	TRBD2	CASSLELARTDTQYF	TGCGCCAGCAGCTTGGAACTAGCGCGCACAGATACGCAGTATTTT